This T cell receptor (beta chain) was captured in a study of cytomegalovirus exposure and HLA in healthy donors. The PCR ran on 60 Vbeta and 13 Jbeta primers. This table comes from immunoSEQ multiplex PCR, and its TCRdb copy is limited to in-frame clones, with some not included. Of about 150,000 clones in the sample, approximately 80% were seen once. CDR3 size: 14 residues. Germline CDR1 reads SGHTA; CDR2 reads FQGNSA. Trimming took off 3 bases at V and 3 bases at J, with 11 bases between the two ends. This clonotype was sampled from a man between 18 and 35 years old in good health and CMV-seronegative. Sequenced sample: PBMCs. The chain recombines TRBV7-2 with TRBJ1-2; D might be TRBD1 (5 bases). The CDR3 reads CASSFLGGDYGYTF. In nucleotides, the CDR3 is TGTGCCAGCAGCTTTCTTGGGGGGGACTATGGCTACACCTTC.